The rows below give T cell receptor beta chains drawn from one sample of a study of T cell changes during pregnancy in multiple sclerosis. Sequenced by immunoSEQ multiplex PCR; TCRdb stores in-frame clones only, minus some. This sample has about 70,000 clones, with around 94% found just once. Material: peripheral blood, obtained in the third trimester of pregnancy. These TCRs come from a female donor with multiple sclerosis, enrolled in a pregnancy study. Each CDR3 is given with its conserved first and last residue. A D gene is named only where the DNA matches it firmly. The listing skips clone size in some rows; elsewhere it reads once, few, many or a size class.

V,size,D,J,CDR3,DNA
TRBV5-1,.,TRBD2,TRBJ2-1,CASRAGETYNEQFF,TGCGCCAGCAGGGCGGGGGAAACCTACAATGAGCAGTTCTTC
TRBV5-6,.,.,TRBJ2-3,CASSSRTDTQYF,TGTGCCAGCAGCTCGCGTACAGATACGCAGTATTTT
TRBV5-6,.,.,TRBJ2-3,CASSLLTEYARTDTQYF,TGTGCCAGCAGCTTGTTGACAGAGTACGCCCGCACAGATACGCAGTATTTT
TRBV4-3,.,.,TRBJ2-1,CASSQQSHEQFF,TGCGCCAGCAGCCAACAGTCCCATGAGCAGTTCTTC
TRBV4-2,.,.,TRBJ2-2,CASSHGRAVNTGELFF,TGTGCCAGCAGCCACGGCAGGGCGGTGAACACCGGGGAGCTGTTTTTT
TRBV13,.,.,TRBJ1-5,CASSWGLGNQPQHF,TGTGCCAGCAGCTGGGGGCTGGGCAATCAGCCCCAGCATTTT
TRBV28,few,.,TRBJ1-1,CASSLAGADSLNTEAFF,TGTGCCAGCAGTTTAGCAGGAGCGGACAGCTTGAACACTGAAGCTTTCTTT
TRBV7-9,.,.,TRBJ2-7,CASSFGRVSYEQYF,TGTGCCAGCAGCTTTGGCAGGGTCTCCTACGAGCAGTACTTC
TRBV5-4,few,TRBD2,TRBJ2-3,CASSLGFSGLVSDTQYF,TGTGCCAGCAGCTTGGGCTTCTCTGGACTAGTCTCAGATACGCAGTATTTT
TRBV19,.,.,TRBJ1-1,CATSESRGTEAFF,TGTGCCACCTCCGAGTCGCGGGGTACTGAAGCTTTCTTT
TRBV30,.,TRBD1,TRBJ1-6,CAWGPGQGTNSPLHF,TGTGCCTGGGGCCCGGGACAGGGGACAAATTCACCCCTCCACTTT
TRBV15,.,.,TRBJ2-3,CATSKQGSTDTQYF,TGTGCCACCAGCAAACAGGGTTCGACAGATACGCAGTATTTT
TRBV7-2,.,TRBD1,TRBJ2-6,CASSLDGTAGANVLTF,TGTGCCAGCAGCTTAGACGGGACAGCTGGGGCCAACGTCCTGACTTTC
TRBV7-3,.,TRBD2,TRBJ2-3,CASSQGLVTDTQYF,TGTGCCAGCAGCCAAGGACTAGTCACAGATACGCAGTATTTT
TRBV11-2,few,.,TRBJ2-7,CASSGLTTASYEQYF,TGTGCCAGCAGCGGCCTGACTACCGCCTCCTACGAGCAGTACTTC
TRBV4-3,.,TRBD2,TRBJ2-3,CASSQDPGTSFTDTQYF,TGCGCCAGCAGCCAAGACCCCGGGACTAGCTTCACAGATACGCAGTATTTT
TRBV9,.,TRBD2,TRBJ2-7,CASSRTSGASYEQYF,TGTGCCAGCAGCCGTACTAGCGGGGCATCCTACGAGCAGTACTTC
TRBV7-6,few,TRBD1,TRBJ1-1,CASSLRSGGEAFF,TGTGCCAGCAGCTTAAGGTCAGGGGGTGAAGCTTTCTTT
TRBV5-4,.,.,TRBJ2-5,CASSFGRQETQYF,TGTGCCAGCAGCTTCGGCAGGCAAGAGACCCAGTACTTC
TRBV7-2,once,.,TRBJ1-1,CASSLAARGAFF,TGTGCCAGCAGCTTGGCGGCAAGGGGAGCTTTCTTT
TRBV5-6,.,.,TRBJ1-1,CASSLAAGTEAFF,TGTGCCAGCAGCTTGGCGGCGGGCACTGAAGCTTTCTTT
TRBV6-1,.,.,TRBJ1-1,CASSEVGRNTEAFF,TGTGCCAGCAGTGAAGTGGGGAGGAACACTGAAGCTTTCTTT
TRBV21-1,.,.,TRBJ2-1,CASSTPRRRVEQFF,TGTGCCAGCAGCACCCCGAGACGCCGGGTAGAGCAGTTCTTC
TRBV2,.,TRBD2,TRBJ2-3,CATIAGTRDTQYF,TGTGCCACCATAGCGGGCACAAGAGATACGCAGTATTTT
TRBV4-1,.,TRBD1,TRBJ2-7,CASSPTGDYEQYF,TGCGCCAGCAGCCCGACAGGGGACTACGAGCAGTACTTC
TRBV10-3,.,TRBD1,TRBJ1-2,CAISVSNRGGYGYTF,TGTGCCATCAGTGTCTCCAACAGGGGCGGCTATGGCTACACCTTC
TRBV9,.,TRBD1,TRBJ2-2,CASSTGQGSFGNTGELFF,TGTGCCAGCAGCACCGGACAGGGAAGTTTTGGGAACACCGGGGAGCTGTTTTTT
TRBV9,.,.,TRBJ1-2,CASRTDPGHRGANYGYTF,TGTGCCAGCAGGACCGATCCGGGACACCGGGGGGCTAACTATGGCTACACCTTC
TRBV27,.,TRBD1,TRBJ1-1,CASSLRTGGTEAFF,TGTGCCAGCAGTTTAAGGACAGGGGGTACTGAAGCTTTCTTT
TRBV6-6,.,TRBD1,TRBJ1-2,CASSSAVSDRGYGYTF,TGTGCCAGCAGTTCGGCCGTTTCCGACAGGGGCTATGGCTACACCTTC
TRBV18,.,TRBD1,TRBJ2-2,CASSPGPGQATGELFF,TGTGCCAGCTCACCCGGACCGGGACAGGCCACCGGGGAGCTGTTTTTT
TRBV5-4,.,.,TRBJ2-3,CASSYQTDTQYF,TGTGCCAGCAGCTATCAGACAGATACGCAGTATTTT
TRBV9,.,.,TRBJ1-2,CASGQANYGYTF,TGTGCCAGCGGGCAAGCTAACTATGGCTACACCTTC